This T cell receptor (beta chain) was sequenced in a study of blood T cells in healthy people across ages. Regarding the study as a whole: Naive CD4+ cell counts and diversity both ran higher in long-lived than in aged donors.

Details on this clonotype: No antigen is known for it.

Sample-barcoded 5' priming and a J-beta primer mix drove a second PCR of roughly 6 to 12 cycles. The yield of each sample was at least 2.5 million CDR3-containing paired-end reads. TCRdb re-called the 5' RACE reads with MiXCR, one entry per CDR3 protein. Of around 1,500,000 distinct CDR3 sequences in the sample, 42% were seen once. V lost 6 bases to trimming and J lost 5 bases, with 13 bases between them. This CDR3 comprises 13 residues. Germline V gene data show CDR1 as SGHDN and CDR2 as FVKESK. The clonotype was recovered from a woman aged 18-35 years in good health. Sample: blood. The chain carries TRBV14 and TRBJ1-1; D unresolved. The CDR3 coding sequence is TGTGCCAGCAGACAGCATCCGGATACTGAAGCTTTCTTT. It translates to CASRQHPDTEAFF.